This T cell receptor beta chain came from a study of cytomegalovirus exposure and HLA in healthy donors. The study, taken as a whole, reports: There were some V segments, including TRBV6-2 and TRBV6-3, excluded as indistinguishable. It emerged from a later analysis that several of the most significant clusters appeared to be linked to common viral pathogens. Highest at DRB1 and lowest at HLA-C, TCR association rates differed among HLA loci in a later analysis. Most of the TCR beta V segments (in an earlier analysis) were productive either about 90% or about 30% of the time.

Turning to this clone: The target antigen is unknown.

In the PCR, 60 Vbeta and 13 Jbeta primers were used. Sequenced by immunoSEQ multiplex PCR; TCRdb stores in-frame clones only, minus some. The sample has approximately 73,000 clones, 60% to 70% seen once. Germline values: CDR1 SGHTA, CDR2 FQGNSA. The V end lost 3 bases, the J end lost 1 base, and 12 bases lay between the germline ends. The CDR3 is 15 amino acids. This chain connects TRBV7-2 to TRBJ1-1, with D perhaps TRBD1 (5 bases). The clonotype comes from a man aged 25 to 45 in good health and CMV-seropositive. Input material: PBMCs. The CDR3 sequence: CASSLWGVPNTEAFF. The CDR3 bases are TGTGCCAGCAGCTTGTGGGGGGTCCCGAACACTGAAGCTTTCTTT.